This TCR beta chain was documented in a study of T cells in Graves' hyperthyroidism and ophthalmopathy. Study-level findings and limits: Blood also held most thyroid clonotypes expanded beyond 0.001.

The source material, RNA transcripts, was used to amplify TCR beta CDR3 regions. The primer set for the first-round RT-PCR of the TCR CDR3 was HTBI. TCRdb reanalysed the multiplex PCR reads using MiXCR and keeps one entry per CDR3 protein. Of 560,000 or so distinct CDR3 sequences in the sample, just over 45% are singletons; the top ten hold approximately 8.2%. Points on this clonotype: The target antigen is unknown.

CDR1 and CDR2 from the germline V gene are MDHEN and SYDVKM. The CDR3 extends over 9 amino acids. The ends were cut back, 10 bases at V and 5 bases at J, with 5 bases in the middle. The genes are TRBV28 and TRBJ2-5, with D unclear. The sequencing sample was made of peripheral blood or thyroid tissue (not recorded which). The TCR was taken from a woman younger than 35 with Graves' hyperthyroidism. Written as DNA, the CDR3 is TGTGCCAACCCCGAGACCCAGTACTTC. Amino acid sequence: CANPETQYF. The full variable domain, rest sourced from reference TRBV28 and TRBJ2-5, is DVKVTQSSRYLVKRTGEKVFLECVQDMDHENMFWYRQDPGLGLRLIYFSYDVKMKEKGDIPEGYSVSREKKERFSLILESASTNQTSMYLCANPETQYFGPGTRLLVL.